The clone carrying this T cell receptor beta chain was seen more than once but under ten times. What it binds is not known. This entry comes from a study of metastatic and nonmetastatic thyroid tumors. Study-wide context: Both malignant and benign thyroid patients supplied peripheral blood and tumor or nodule tissue samples, across which the repertoires of these patients were then compared.

Study results and caveats: Malignant tumors reportedly showed significantly higher TCR beta diversity than benign nodules in both blood and tumor.

Original handling: A distant-metastasis classifier for papillary thyroid cancer was built using CDR3 differences across clinicopathological groups. TCRdb re-called the PCR reads via MiXCR. The V and J calls shown here were made by TCRdb, not taken from the authors' results. The repertoire holds about 5,600 clones, with around 31% as singletons. V lost 5 bases and J lost 5; bases outside the gene matches: 7. This CDR3 is 15 amino acids long. No treatment of any kind had been given to any patient before thyroid surgery. Sequencing was performed on adjacent normal tissue. This TCR was recovered from a female donor with papillary thyroid cancer or a benign thyroid nodule (not recorded which). Some clones in this sample may be carry-over from other donors' samples. The chain joins TRBV12-3 or TRBV12-4 to TRBJ2-5; 11 nucleotides align to TRBD2. The CDR3 DNA reads as TGTGCCAGCAGTAACTCTTTAGCGGGAGGGGAGACCCAGTACTTC. As protein: CASSNSLAGGETQYF.